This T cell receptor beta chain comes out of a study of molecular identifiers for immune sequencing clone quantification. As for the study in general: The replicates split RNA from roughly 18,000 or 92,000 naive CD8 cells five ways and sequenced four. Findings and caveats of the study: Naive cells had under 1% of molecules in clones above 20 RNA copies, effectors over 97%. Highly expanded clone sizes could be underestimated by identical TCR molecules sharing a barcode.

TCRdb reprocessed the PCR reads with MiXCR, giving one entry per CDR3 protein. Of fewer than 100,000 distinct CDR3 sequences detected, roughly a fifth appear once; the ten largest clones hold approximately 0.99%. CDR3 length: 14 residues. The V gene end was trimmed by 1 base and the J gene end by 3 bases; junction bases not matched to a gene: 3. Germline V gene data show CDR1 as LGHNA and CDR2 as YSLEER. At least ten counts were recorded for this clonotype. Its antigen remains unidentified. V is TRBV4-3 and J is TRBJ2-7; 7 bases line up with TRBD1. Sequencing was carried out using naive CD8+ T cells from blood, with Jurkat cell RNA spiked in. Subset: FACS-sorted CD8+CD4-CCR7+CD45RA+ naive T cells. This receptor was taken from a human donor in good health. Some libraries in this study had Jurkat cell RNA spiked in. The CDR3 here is CASSQVQGDYEQYF. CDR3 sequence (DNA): TGCGCCAGCAGCCAAGTTCAGGGGGACTACGAGCAGTACTTC.